These 26 T cell receptor beta chains were all obtained from the same sample, sequenced in a study of blood T cell repertoires in COVID-19. Here immunoSEQ multiplex PCR was the method, and the copy in TCRdb shows in-frame clones only, minus some. The sample carries 150,000 or so clones, approximately 86% recorded once. The source material was peripheral blood. The receptors were gathered from a man aged 55-75 years with acute or convalescent COVID-19.

Concerning this clone: The junction departs from the called germline gene at one end, perhaps through a read error. CDR3 bases: TGTGCTAGCAGCTCAGACGGACTAGCTCGGCAGTACTTC. This gives the protein CASSSDGLARQYF. V gene TRBV7-7 combines with J gene TRBJ2-7, with 8 positions matching TRBD2. Looked up from germline, CDR1 is SSHAT and CDR2 is FNYEAQ (reference sequence). This CDR3 contains 13 residues.

The rearrangement uses TRBV19 and TRBJ2-3, with 8 bases matching TRBD2. V lost 1 base and J lost 2; bases outside the gene matches: 11. This CDR3 has 18 residues. Germline V gives CDR1 LNHDA, CDR2 SQIVND (reference sequence). The CDR3 protein is CASSIGEGAGVITDTQYF. The CDR3 nucleotides read TGTGCCAGTAGTATAGGAGAGGGAGCGGGAGTCATCACAGATACGCAGTATTTT.

The V and J genes are TRBV18 and TRBJ2-7; weak D call: TRBD1 (6 bases). This CDR3 has 12 amino acids. V lost 6 bases to trimming and J lost 7 bases, with 13 bases between them. CDR1 is KGHSH and CDR2 is LQKENI in the germline V gene. The CDR3 sequence is CASSLKGEEQYF. DNA for the CDR3: TGTGCCAGCTCCCTAAAGGGGGAAGAGCAGTACTTC.

This chain uses TRBV7-3 with TRBJ1-3; D is unresolved. V was cut by 3 bases and J by 1 base, with 10 bases left in between. Germline V gene data show CDR1 as SGHTA and CDR2 as FQGTGA. The CDR3 consists of 15 residues. The DNA of the CDR3 is TGTGCCAGCAGCTTGGGCCTTCCATCTGGAAACACCATATATTTT. This translates into CASSLGLPSGNTIYF.

The chain uses TRBV6-6 and TRBJ2-2; 7 bases are a match to TRBD1. V lost 10 bases and J lost 1; bases outside the gene matches: 9. The CDR3 spans 15 residues. Germline CDR1 MNHNY, CDR2 SVGAGI (reference sequence). The CDR3 is CATDNGQVNTGELFF. Written as DNA, the CDR3 is TGTGCCACTGATAACGGACAGGTGAACACCGGGGAGCTGTTTTTT.

This clone was seen only a few times. V usage is TRBV5-6 and J usage is TRBJ1-5; D is unclear. This CDR3 spans 13 amino acids. Trimming stripped 0 bases from V and 9 bases from J, with 10 bases between. Germline CDR1 is SGHDT and CDR2 is YYEEEE. The CDR3 is CASSLAGMGPQHF. DNA of the CDR3: TGTGCCAGCAGCTTGGCCGGGATGGGGCCCCAGCATTTT.

The V and J genes are TRBV29-1 and TRBJ2-1; TRBD2 is a possible D gene (6 bases). Germline CDR1 is SQVTM and CDR2 is ANQGSEA. Trimming shortened V by 7 bases and J by 3 bases, and 13 bases separated the two germline ends. This CDR3 region has 13 residues. The CDR3 sequence: CSARVGGYNEQFF. In nucleotides, the CDR3 is TGCAGCGCTAGGGTCGGGGGCTACAATGAGCAGTTCTTC.

The J gene is TRBJ2-5, the V gene TRBV15; D not resolved. V lost 2 bases to trimming and J lost 5 bases, with 9 bases between them. Germline V lookup: CDR1 LNHNV, CDR2 YYDKDF (reference sequence). CDR3 length: 13 amino acids. Written as DNA, the CDR3 is TGTGCCACCAGCAGAAGCCTAGAGGAGACCCAGTACTTC. Translated, it gives CATSRSLEETQYF.

This clone has a single count. This chain connects TRBV7-3 to TRBJ2-2, with D maybe TRBD2 (6 bases). The germline V gene encodes CDR1 SGHTA and CDR2 FQGTGA. V was clipped by 5 bases and J by 6 bases, with 22 bases between them. The CDR3 has 17 amino acids. The CDR3 DNA reads TGTGCCAGCAGCCCCCGGAGGGAATGGTATGGGGCCGGGGAGCTGTTTTTT. Protein: CASSPRREWYGAGELFF.

The chain recombines TRBV28 with TRBJ1-1, with TRBD1 as a possible D gene (6 bases). Germline V lookup: CDR1 MDHEN, CDR2 SYDVKM. This CDR3 is 14 amino acids long. Trimming took 0 bases from V and 6 from J, leaving 11 bases between them. DNA for the CDR3: TGTGCCAGCAGTTTATGGGTCGGGGGGCCTGAAGCTTTCTTT. This sequence encodes CASSLWVGGPEAFF.

This clone was observed once. The V gene is TRBV5-4, the J gene TRBJ1-4; 8 bases align to TRBD1. This CDR3 spans 15 amino acids. In germline, CDR1 is SGHNT, CDR2 YYREEE (reference sequence). The V and J ends lost 4 bases and 3 bases, in that order; junction bases with no gene match: 5. The CDR3 DNA reads TGTGCCAGCAGCACGCCAGGGGGCTCTAATGAAAAACTGTTTTTT. Translated, it gives CASSTPGGSNEKLFF.

The gene calls are TRBV19 and TRBJ1-5; 11 bases fit TRBD1. Per the germline V gene, CDR1 is LNHDA and CDR2 is SQIVND (reference sequence). The V gene end was trimmed by 7 bases and the J gene end by 3 bases; junction bases not matched to a gene: 14. This CDR3 contains 18 residues. The CDR3 region is CASTPGQGVWGANQPQHF. CDR3 DNA: TGTGCCAGTACCCCGGGACAGGGGGTTTGGGGCGCCAATCAGCCCCAGCATTTT.

The chain is built from TRBV11-2 and TRBJ1-3, with D uncertain. Trimming stripped 8 bases from V and 6 bases from J, with 17 bases between. CDR3 size: 14 residues. The germline gives CDR1 SGHAT, CDR2 FQNNGV. CDR3 nucleotide sequence: TGTGCCAGCTCCCTCTTCGGTTTCGAAAACACCATATATTTT. Translated, it gives CASSLFGFENTIYF.

This clone was detected once. The chain recombines TRBV12-1 with TRBJ2-5; no check of the table's D call, TRBD2, against the DNA was made. TRBV12-1 is shown as a pseudogene. The CDR3 length is 18 residues. The CDR3 DNA reads TGTGCCAGCAGCCCCCGGACTAGCGGGAGTGAATGTGAAGAGACCCAGTACTTC. Translated, it gives CASSPRTSGSECEETQYF.

The genes are TRBV28 and TRBJ1-1, with TRBD1 identical over 9 bases. Germline CDR1 and CDR2: MDHEN and SYDVKM. The CDR3 has 15 amino acids. The junction had 13 bases not matched to a gene; V was cut back by 3 bases and J by 11 bases. The CDR3 loop reads CASSFGPHRGRAAFF. The CDR3 bases are TGTGCCAGCAGTTTTGGCCCTCACAGGGGGCGGGCGGCTTTCTTT.

This chain uses TRBV28 with TRBJ1-2; D ambiguous. Trimming took 3 bases from V and 5 from J, leaving 16 bases between them. The CDR3 spans 15 residues. Germline V gene sequence: CDR1 MDHEN, CDR2 SYDVKM. The CDR3 sequence: CASSFFPGYPYGYTF. In nucleotides, the CDR3 is TGTGCCAGCAGTTTTTTTCCGGGTTACCCTTATGGCTACACCTTC.

As DNA, the CDR3 is TGTGCCAGCAGCCACACTAGCGCTGAGCAGTTCTTC. Its protein is CASSHTSAEQFF. This chain uses TRBV28 with TRBJ2-1; 7 bases are a match to TRBD2. V was pared by 6 bases and J by 9 bases, with 5 bases of the junction left unmatched. The germline V gene encodes CDR1 MDHEN and CDR2 SYDVKM. The CDR3 runs 12 residues.

This clone was seen at least ten times. CDR3 coding DNA: TGTGCCAGCAGCAGTCAACAGGGGCCTGGAAACACCATATATTTT. Translating it yields CASSSQQGPGNTIYF. The chain links TRBV5-5 to TRBJ1-3, with 7 bases identical to TRBD1. Germline V gene lookup returns CDR1 SGHKS and CDR2 YYEKEE (reference sequence). The CDR3 length is 15 residues. J gave up 2 bases and V 4 bases, and 6 bases lay outside the gene matches.

The chain combines TRBV4-1 with TRBJ2-1, with 16 bases aligning to TRBD2. Germline values: CDR1 MGHRA, CDR2 YSYEKL. This CDR3 is built from 16 residues. V lost 3 bases, J lost 15 bases, and 11 bases stayed unmatched. Here the CDR3 reads CASSQAGTSGRAEGFF. In DNA form, the CDR3 reads TGCGCCAGCAGCCAGGCCGGGACTAGCGGGAGGGCCGAGGGGTTCTTC.

The chain employs TRBV5-1 and TRBJ1-2; the D gene is possibly TRBD1 (5 bases). V was clipped by 5 bases and J by 2 bases, with 16 bases between them. Germline V gene data show CDR1 as SGHRS and CDR2 as YFSETQ. This CDR3 contains 15 residues. The CDR3 reads CASRQGGYRNYGYTF. In DNA, the CDR3 is TGCGCCAGCAGGCAGGGCGGATACCGGAACTATGGCTACACCTTC. The full variable domain, its missing parts supplied by reference TRBV5-1 and TRBJ1-2, is KAGVTQTPRYLIKTRGQQVTLSCSPISGHRSVSWYQQTPGQGLQFLFEYFSETQRNKGNFPGRFSGRQFSNSRSEMNVSTLELGDSALYLCASRQGGYRNYGYTFGSGTRLTVV.

The chain recombines TRBV5-1 with TRBJ2-1; TRBD2 aligns across 13 bases. There are 21 residues in the CDR3. V lost 4 bases and J lost 0; bases outside the gene matches: 16. CDR1 is SGHRS and CDR2 is YFSETQ in the germline V gene. Here the CDR3 DNA reads TGCGCCAGCAGCCCAACGACTAGCGGGAGGTTAGACCCTAGCTCCTACAATGAGCAGTTCTTC. It is translated as CASSPTTSGRLDPSSYNEQFF.

This chain uses TRBV6-2 or TRBV6-3 with TRBJ2-3; D unresolved. The ends were cut back, 6 bases at V and 1 base at J, with 5 bases in the middle. Germline CDR1 is MNHEY and CDR2 is SVGEGT. The CDR3 runs 12 residues. CDR3 bases: TGTGCCAGCAGCTCCGGCACAGATACGCAGTATTTT. It encodes CASSSGTDTQYF.

V gene TRBV10-2 combines with J gene TRBJ2-7; 10 bases are a match to TRBD2. The CDR3 runs to 16 residues. CDR1 WSHSY and CDR2 SAAADI come from the germline V gene. With V trimmed by 4 bases and J by 2 bases, 8 bases remained unmatched. The CDR3 spells CASSVGSGRRTYEQYF. CDR3 DNA: TGCGCCAGCAGTGTGGGTAGCGGGAGGAGGACCTACGAGCAGTACTTC.

This clone appeared once. The J gene is TRBJ2-2, the V gene TRBV19; TRBD1 aligns across 8 bases. CDR1 is LNHDA, CDR2 SQIVND, per germline (reference sequence). Trimming cost V 9 bases and J 3 bases; bases outside gene matches: 6. CDR3 size: 14 residues. This CDR3 is CASLRGRDTGELFF. The CDR3 nucleotides are TGTGCCAGCCTCAGGGGGCGCGACACCGGGGAGCTGTTTTTT.

This chain uses TRBV12-5 with TRBJ2-1, with 10 bases lining up with TRBD2. V was pared by 0 bases and J by 1 base, with 6 bases of the junction left unmatched. The CDR3 runs 18 residues. The germline V gene has CDR1 LGHNT and CDR2 FRNRAP. CDR3 protein: CASGLVRTSGTSYNEQFF. CDR3 sequence (DNA): TGTGCTAGTGGTTTGGTAAGGACTAGCGGAACATCCTACAATGAGCAGTTCTTC. The complete variable domain, with remaining parts taken from reference TRBV12-5 and TRBJ2-1, reads DARVTQTPRHKVTEMGQEVTMRCQPILGHNTVFWYRQTMMQGLELLAYFRNRAPLDDSGMPKDRFSAEMPDATLATLKIQPSEPRDSAVYFCASGLVRTSGTSYNEQFFGPGTRLTVL.

This chain links TRBV21-1 with TRBJ2-2; the D call in the table, TRBD2, was not verified against the DNA. TRBV21-1 represents a pseudogene. This CDR3 region has 16 residues. CDR3 amino acids: CASSKRPTWGGGELFF. For the CDR3, the DNA is TGTGCCAGCAGCAAAAGGCCCACTTGGGGGGGCGGGGAGCTGTTTTTT.